A selection of T cell receptor beta chains follows, all from one sample in a study of blood T cell repertoires in COVID-19. Produced via immunoSEQ multiplex PCR; TCRdb's table is partial and in-frame only. The repertoire holds 250,000 or so clones, with approximately 85% as singletons. Sequences were obtained from PBMCs or T cells enriched from blood (not recorded which). The receptors derive from a woman in her forties or fifties who had recovered from COVID-19. The CDR3 runs from the conserved cysteine through the conserved F or W. A D gene is named only where the DNA matches it firmly. Where a row states a size, it is once, few, many or the class of an expanded clone; other rows omit it.

D gene,J gene,V gene,clone size,CDR3 length,CDR3 DNA,CDR3 protein
.,TRBJ1-5,TRBV6-5,.,14,TGTGCCAGCTCGAGGGTGACGGGGAATCAGCCCCAGCATTTT,CASSRVTGNQPQHF
TRBD2,TRBJ2-1,TRBV10-3,.,14,TGTGCCATCAGGGGGACTAGCGGTTCCAATGAGCAGTTCTTC,CAIRGTSGSNEQFF
.,TRBJ1-2,TRBV19,.,16,TGTGCCAGTAGAGAGACAGGCCTTTTAACCAACTATGGCTACACCTTC,CASRETGLLTNYGYTF
TRBD2,TRBJ2-1,TRBV3-1/TRBV3-2,.,17,TGTGCCAGCAGCCCATACAGCGGGAGGGCTTCTAACAATGAGCAGTTCTTC,CASSPYSGRASNNEQFF
.,TRBJ2-7,TRBV5-1,.,14,TGCGCCAGCAGTCCCCATAGCGTCCCCTACGAGCAGTACTTC,CASSPHSVPYEQYF
.,TRBJ1-2,TRBV18,.,16,TGTGCCAGCTCACCATTGGGACAACAAGGGGGATATGGCTACACCTTC,CASSPLGQQGGYGYTF
.,TRBJ1-2,TRBV27,once,13,TGTGCCAGCAGTTTAGGGACAAGTTATGGCTACACCTTC,CASSLGTSYGYTF
TRBD2,TRBJ2-1,TRBV19,.,17,TGTGCCAGTAGTCTGTCCCCCTCGTGGGAGGGCTACAATGAGCAGTTCTTC,CASSLSPSWEGYNEQFF
TRBD2,TRBJ2-5,TRBV7-2,.,15,TGTGCCAGCAGCCCTTCGCGGGAGGAGCGGGAGACCCAGTACTTC,CASSPSREERETQYF
.,TRBJ2-3,TRBV20-1,.,11,TGCAGTGCTACTGTCGCAGATACGCAGTATTTT,CSATVADTQYF
TRBD2,TRBJ2-5,TRBV9,.,16,TGTGCCAGCAGCGGCGGACTAGCGGGGATACAAGAGACCCAGTACTTC,CASSGGLAGIQETQYF
TRBD2,TRBJ2-7,TRBV28,.,18,TGTGCCAGCAGTTTACCGTCTCGGACTAGCGGGTTGACCTACGAGCAGTACTTC,CASSLPSRTSGLTYEQYF
.,TRBJ2-1,TRBV6-5,.,14,TGTGCCAGCAGCCGCGACAGCTCCTACAATGAGCAGTTCTTC,CASSRDSSYNEQFF
.,TRBJ2-1,TRBV25-1,.,14,TGTGCCAGCAGGGCCACCACAGGCGGCAATGAGCAGTTCTTC,CASRATTGGNEQFF
.,TRBJ2-2,TRBV19,.,15,TGTGCCAGTAGTATCTCGGGGGCGAACACCGGGGAGCTGTTTTTT,CASSISGANTGELFF
.,TRBJ2-3,TRBV29-1,few,12,TGCAGCGGGGACATCGGCACAGATACGCAGTATTTT,CSGDIGTDTQYF
TRBD1,TRBJ2-7,TRBV19,once,14,TGTGCCAGTAGTCTACGGGACAGGTCCTACGAGCAGTACTTC,CASSLRDRSYEQYF
.,TRBJ2-7,TRBV11-1,.,13,TGTGCCAGCGGACAGCCGAGCTCCTACGAGCAGTACTTC,CASGQPSSYEQYF
TRBD1,TRBJ1-2,TRBV6-6,.,13,TGTGCCAGCAGCTACGGGACAGGGGGCAAATTCACCTTC,CASSYGTGGKFTF
.,TRBJ2-5,TRBV4-1,.,15,TGCGCCAGCAGCCAAGATCTGGGGAGGCGGGAGACCCAGTACTTC,CASSQDLGRRETQYF
.,TRBJ2-2,TRBV2,.,14,TGTGCCAGCAGTAAGGGGAAGAGCACCGGGGAGCTGTTTTTT,CASSKGKSTGELFF
.,TRBJ1-6,TRBV27,.,16,TGTGCCAGCAGTTATCCAAGGACAGTATATAATTCACCCCTCCACTTT,CASSYPRTVYNSPLHF
TRBD1,TRBJ1-3,TRBV9,once,16,TGTGCCAGCAGCCCCTTGGGACAGGCGGTTGGAAACACCATATATTTT,CASSPLGQAVGNTIYF
.,TRBJ2-7,TRBV27,.,14,TGTGCCAGCTTTTCCCTAGTTGATTCCTACGAGCAGTACTTC,CASFSLVDSYEQYF
TRBD2,TRBJ2-3,TRBV30,once,15,TGTGCCTGGAGCGTCGGGACTAGCGTTTCAGATACGCAGTATTTT,CAWSVGTSVSDTQYF
TRBD1,TRBJ2-1,TRBV20-1,few,15,TGCAGTGCTAGTAACCTGGACAGGGGAAGAAGTGAGCAGTTCTTC,CSASNLDRGRSEQFF
.,TRBJ2-1,TRBV18,.,13,TGTGCCAGCTCCTCAAACCCAGGCAATGAGCAGTTCTTC,CASSSNPGNEQFF
TRBD1,TRBJ1-5,TRBV5-6,few,16,TGTGCCAGCAGCTTGGCCCAGGACAGGGGTGGACAGCCCCAGCATTTT,CASSLAQDRGGQPQHF
TRBD1,TRBJ2-7,TRBV18,.,17,TGTGCCAGCTCACCATCGATCTACGGACAGGGGACCTACGAGCAGTACTTC,CASSPSIYGQGTYEQYF
.,TRBJ2-2,TRBV28,.,15,TGTGCCAGCAGTTTAGTCAGCGGGAACACCGGGGAGCTGTTTTTT,CASSLVSGNTGELFF
.,TRBJ2-2,TRBV2,once,12,TGTGCCAGCACGGGAGACACCGGGGAGCTGTTTTTT,CASTGDTGELFF
.,TRBJ2-3,TRBV5-4,.,15,TGTGCCAGCAGCCGCCGGGACACCCGCACAGATACGCAGTATTTT,CASSRRDTRTDTQYF
TRBD1,TRBJ1-5,TRBV28,.,17,TGTGCCAGCAGTTTAAGATGGGACAGGGGGTTGAATCAGCCCCAGCATTTT,CASSLRWDRGLNQPQHF
TRBD1,TRBJ1-2,TRBV6-1,.,15,TGTGCCAGCAGTGAATTCGGGGACAGGGCGAACGGCTACACCTTC,CASSEFGDRANGYTF
TRBD1,TRBJ1-3,TRBV7-6,once,15,TGTGCCAGCAGCTTGGGACAGTCGCCTGGAAACACCATATATTTT,CASSLGQSPGNTIYF
.,TRBJ2-3,TRBV7-2,.,12,TGTGCCAGCAGCAGCGGGCCAGATACGCAGTATTTT,CASSSGPDTQYF
TRBD2,TRBJ2-2,TRBV3-1/TRBV3-2,.,15,TGTGCCAGCCACCAGGGACTAGAAGGCGCCGGGGAGCTGTTTTTT,CASHQGLEGAGELFF
.,TRBJ1-3,TRBV6-5,.,15,TGTGCCAGTATACCTCAGGGCGCCTCTGGAAACACCATATATTTT,CASIPQGASGNTIYF
TRBD2,TRBJ2-7,TRBV5-1,.,15,TGCGCCAGTGGGAGTAGCGGGAGGGCCACCTACGAGCAGTACTTC,CASGSSGRATYEQYF
TRBD1,TRBJ1-4,TRBV19,.,14,TGTGCCAGTAGACCAGGGGGCGGAAATGAAAAACTGTTTTTT,CASRPGGGNEKLFF
TRBD1,TRBJ1-1,TRBV9,.,13,TGTGCCAGCAGCCCCGGGACAGGGGGTGAAGCTTTCTTT,CASSPGTGGEAFF
.,TRBJ2-1,TRBV27,.,17,TGTGCCAGCAGGGACGCGGCGGGTAGTCATGTCTTTTATGAGCAGTTCTTC,CASRDAAGSHVFYEQFF
TRBD2,TRBJ2-7,TRBV18,.,15,TGTGCCAGCTCACAGGGACTAGCGGGTTCGTCCGAGCAGTACTTC,CASSQGLAGSSEQYF
.,TRBJ2-6,TRBV30,once,15,TGTGCCTGGATAGCTAGGGGCTCTGGGGCCAACGTCCTGACTTTC,CAWIARGSGANVLTF
TRBD1,TRBJ1-4,TRBV19,.,15,TGTGCCAGCAATGTACCGGGACAGGCTAATGAAAAACTGTTTTTT,CASNVPGQANEKLFF
.,TRBJ2-7,TRBV5-1,.,15,TGCGCCAGCAGCTTGATGGGGGAGGCATCCTACGAGCAGTACTTC,CASSLMGEASYEQYF
.,TRBJ2-5,TRBV7-2,.,14,TGTGCCAGCAGCCCCCAGGAGCGGGTAGAGACCCAGTACTTC,CASSPQERVETQYF
.,TRBJ1-2,TRBV9,.,15,TGTGCCAGCAGCCCTCGGGCGGACTATCTCTATGGCTACACCTTC,CASSPRADYLYGYTF
TRBD1,TRBJ1-1,TRBV3-1/TRBV3-2,.,14,TGTGCCAGCAGCCGTGGGACAGCGAACACTGAAGCTTTCTTT,CASSRGTANTEAFF
TRBD2,TRBJ2-7,TRBV27,.,15,TGTGCCAGCAGTTCTCCGACTAGCGGGAGTGTCGAGCAGTACTTC,CASSSPTSGSVEQYF
TRBD1,TRBJ2-5,TRBV28,.,15,TGTGCCCTGACCCCTTCCCAGGGGGCGAAAGAGACCCAGTACTTC,CALTPSQGAKETQYF
.,TRBJ1-2,TRBV3-1/TRBV3-2,.,15,TGTGCCAGCAGCCCTACATGGGAGACTAACTATGGCTACACCTTC,CASSPTWETNYGYTF
TRBD1,TRBJ1-2,TRBV6-5,few,14,TGTGCCAGCAGTTACACCGGACAGGGGAGGGGCTACACCTTC,CASSYTGQGRGYTF
.,TRBJ2-7,TRBV21-1,few,15,TGTGCCAGCACCCAGGACGGGACAGCCCCCTACGAGCAGTACTTC,CASTQDGTAPYEQYF
TRBD2,TRBJ2-6,TRBV7-2,.,15,TGTGCCAGCAGCTGGGAGGGATCCGGGGCCAACGTCCTGACTTTC,CASSWEGSGANVLTF
TRBD2,TRBJ2-2,TRBV28,.,15,TGTGCCAGCAGAACACGGACTAGCGGTGCGGGGGAGCTGTTTTTT,CASRTRTSGAGELFF
TRBD1,TRBJ2-7,TRBV9,.,14,TGTGCCAGCAGCGTAGGTGGGGACAGCAAAGAGCAGTACTTC,CASSVGGDSKEQYF
.,TRBJ1-3,TRBV5-1,.,14,TGCGCCAGCAGCCCCACTCCCTCTGGAAACACCATATATTTT,CASSPTPSGNTIYF
TRBD1,TRBJ2-1,TRBV23-1,.,15,TGCGCCAGCAGTCGGGGACAGGGGCAAAGTAATGAGCAGTTCTTC,CASSRGQGQSNEQFF
TRBD1,TRBJ1-1,TRBV12-3/TRBV12-4,.,13,TGTGCCAGCAGTGTGGACAGGGGGGTGATAGCTTTCTTT,CASSVDRGVIAFF